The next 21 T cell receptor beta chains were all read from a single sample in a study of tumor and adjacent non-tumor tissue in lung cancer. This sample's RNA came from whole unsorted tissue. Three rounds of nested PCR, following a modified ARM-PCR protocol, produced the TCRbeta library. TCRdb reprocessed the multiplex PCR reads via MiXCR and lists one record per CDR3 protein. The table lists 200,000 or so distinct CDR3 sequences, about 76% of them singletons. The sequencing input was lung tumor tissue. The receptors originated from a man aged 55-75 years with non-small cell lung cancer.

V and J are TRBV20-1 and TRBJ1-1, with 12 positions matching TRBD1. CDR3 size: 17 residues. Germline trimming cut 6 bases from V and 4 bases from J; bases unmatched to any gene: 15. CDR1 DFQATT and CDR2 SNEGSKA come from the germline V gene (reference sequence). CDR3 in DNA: TGCAGTGCCGTTCGAGGGACAGGGGGCAGCAGGATCACTGAAGCTTTCTTT. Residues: CSAVRGTGGSRITEAFF.

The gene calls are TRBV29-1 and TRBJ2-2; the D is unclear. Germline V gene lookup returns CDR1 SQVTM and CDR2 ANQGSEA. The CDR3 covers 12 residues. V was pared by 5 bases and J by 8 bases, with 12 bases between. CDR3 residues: CSVQTPMGELFF. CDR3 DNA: TGCAGCGTTCAGACTCCCATGGGGGAGCTGTTTTTT.

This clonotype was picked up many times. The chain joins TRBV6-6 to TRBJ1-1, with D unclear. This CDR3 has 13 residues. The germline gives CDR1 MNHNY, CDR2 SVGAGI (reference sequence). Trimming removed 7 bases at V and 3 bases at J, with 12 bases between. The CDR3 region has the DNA TGTGCCAGCAATGTAAGGAGGGACACTGAAGCTTTCTTT. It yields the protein CASNVRRDTEAFF.

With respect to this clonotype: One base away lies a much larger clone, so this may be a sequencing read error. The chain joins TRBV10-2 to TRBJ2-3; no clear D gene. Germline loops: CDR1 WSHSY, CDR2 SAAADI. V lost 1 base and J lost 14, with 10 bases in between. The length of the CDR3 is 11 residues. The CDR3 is CASSELATTYF. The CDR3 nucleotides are TGCGCCAGCAGTGAGTTGGCAACAACGTATTTT.

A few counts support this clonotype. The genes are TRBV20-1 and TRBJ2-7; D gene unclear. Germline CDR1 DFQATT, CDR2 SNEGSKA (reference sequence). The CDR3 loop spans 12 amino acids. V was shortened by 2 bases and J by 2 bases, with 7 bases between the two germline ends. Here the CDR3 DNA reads TGCAGTGCTAGACAGTTTCCCTACGAGCAGTACTTC. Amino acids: CSARQFPYEQYF.

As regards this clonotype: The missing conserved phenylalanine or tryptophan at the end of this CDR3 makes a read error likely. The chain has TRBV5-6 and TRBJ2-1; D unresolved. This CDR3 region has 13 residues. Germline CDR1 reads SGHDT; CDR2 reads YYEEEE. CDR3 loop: CARSLGRDNEQFS. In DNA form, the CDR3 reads TGTGCCAGGAGCTTGGGAAGGGACAATGAGCAGTTCTCC.

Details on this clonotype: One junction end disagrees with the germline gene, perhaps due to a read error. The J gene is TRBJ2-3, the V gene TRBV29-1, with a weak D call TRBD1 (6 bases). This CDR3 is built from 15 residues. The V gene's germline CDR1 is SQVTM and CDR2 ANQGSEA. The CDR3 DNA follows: TGCAGCGCCCCCCCTCCGGGACACTACAAAGATACGCAGTGTTTT. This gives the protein CSAPPPGHYKDTQCF.

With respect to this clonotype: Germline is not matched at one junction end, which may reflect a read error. DNA for the CDR3: TGTGCCAGCAGTACAGCCCCGAACACTGAAGCTCTCTTT. This encodes CASSTAPNTEALF. The chain joins TRBV6-2 or TRBV6-3 to TRBJ1-1; D is uncertain. Germline lookup yields CDR1 MNHEY and CDR2 SVGEGT. CDR3 size: 13 residues.

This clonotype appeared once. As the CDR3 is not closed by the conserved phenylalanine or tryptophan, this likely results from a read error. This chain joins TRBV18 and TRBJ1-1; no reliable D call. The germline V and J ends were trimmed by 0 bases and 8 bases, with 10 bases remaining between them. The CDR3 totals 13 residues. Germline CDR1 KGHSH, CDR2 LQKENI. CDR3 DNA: TGTGCCAGCTCACCACCGGTACAGAAGGAAGCTTTCTAT. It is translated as CASSPPVQKEAFY.

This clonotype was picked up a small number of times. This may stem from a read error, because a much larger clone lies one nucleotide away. CDR3 coding DNA: TGTGCCAGCAGCTTACCGGCCGGCAGGGGTCCAGATATGCAGTATTTT. Translated: CASSLPAGRGPDMQYF. V is TRBV11-1 and J is TRBJ2-3; a weak D match, TRBD1 (6 bases). The CDR3 contains 16 residues. In germline, CDR1 is SGHAT, CDR2 FQDESV (reference sequence).

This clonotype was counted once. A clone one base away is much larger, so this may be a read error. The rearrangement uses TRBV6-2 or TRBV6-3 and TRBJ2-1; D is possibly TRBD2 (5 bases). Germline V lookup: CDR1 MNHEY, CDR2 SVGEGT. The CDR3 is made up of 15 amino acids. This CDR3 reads CASSLRGLGGNEEFF. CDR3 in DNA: TGTGCCAGCAGTCTACGAGGGCTAGGTGGCAATGAGGAGTTCTTC.

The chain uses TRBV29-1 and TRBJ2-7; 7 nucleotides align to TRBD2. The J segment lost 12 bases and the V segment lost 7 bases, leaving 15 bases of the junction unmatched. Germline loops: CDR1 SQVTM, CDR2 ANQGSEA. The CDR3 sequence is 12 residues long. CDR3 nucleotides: TGCAGCGGCGGGATAGGGGACTACGAGGGGTACTTC. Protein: CSGGIGDYEGYF.

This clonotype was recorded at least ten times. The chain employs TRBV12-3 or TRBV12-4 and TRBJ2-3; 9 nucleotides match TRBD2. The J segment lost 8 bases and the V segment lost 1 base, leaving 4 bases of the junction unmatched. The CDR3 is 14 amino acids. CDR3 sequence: CASSLGASGATQYF. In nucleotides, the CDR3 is TGTGCCAGCAGTTTAGGGGCTAGCGGGGCTACGCAGTATTTT.

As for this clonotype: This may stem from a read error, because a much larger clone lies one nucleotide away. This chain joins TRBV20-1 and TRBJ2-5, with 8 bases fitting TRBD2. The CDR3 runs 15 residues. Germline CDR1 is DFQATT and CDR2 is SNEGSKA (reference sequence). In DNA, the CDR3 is TGCAGTGCCGCAAGATACGGGGGGGCACAAGAGAGCCAGTACTTC. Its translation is CSAARYGGAQESQYF.

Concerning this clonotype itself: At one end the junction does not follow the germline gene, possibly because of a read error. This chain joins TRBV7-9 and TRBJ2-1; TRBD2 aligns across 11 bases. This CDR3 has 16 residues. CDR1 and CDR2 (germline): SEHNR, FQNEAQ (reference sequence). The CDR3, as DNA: TGTGACAGCAGCTCGAGGGGTAGCGGGGGGGCCGCTGAGCAGTTCTTC. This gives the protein CDSSSRGSGGAAEQFF.

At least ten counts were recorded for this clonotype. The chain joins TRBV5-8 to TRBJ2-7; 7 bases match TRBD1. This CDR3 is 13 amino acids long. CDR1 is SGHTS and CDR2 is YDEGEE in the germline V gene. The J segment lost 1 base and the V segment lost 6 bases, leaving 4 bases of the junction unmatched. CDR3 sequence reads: CASKVRGSYEQYF. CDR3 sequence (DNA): TGTGCCAGCAAAGTCAGGGGGTCCTACGAGCAGTACTTC.

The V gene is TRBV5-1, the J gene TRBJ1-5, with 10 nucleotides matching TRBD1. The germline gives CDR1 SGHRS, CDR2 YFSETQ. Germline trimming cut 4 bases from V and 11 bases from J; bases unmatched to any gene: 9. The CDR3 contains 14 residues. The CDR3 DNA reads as TGCGCCAGCAGCACCGGGACAGGGGACCAGTCCCAGCATTTT. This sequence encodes CASSTGTGDQSQHF.

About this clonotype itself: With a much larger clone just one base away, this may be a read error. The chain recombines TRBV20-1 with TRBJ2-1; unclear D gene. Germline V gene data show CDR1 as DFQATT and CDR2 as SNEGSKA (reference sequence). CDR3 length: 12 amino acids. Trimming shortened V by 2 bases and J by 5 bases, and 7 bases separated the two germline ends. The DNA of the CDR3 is TGCAGTGCTAGAACTCAGAACAATGAGCAGTTCTTC. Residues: CSARTQNNEQFF.

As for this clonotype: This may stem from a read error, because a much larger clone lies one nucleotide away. CDR3 region: CASRRPIHGNYGYTF. CDR3 in DNA: TGTGCCAGCAGGCGACCCATACATGGAAACTATGGCTACACCTTC. J is TRBJ1-2 and V is TRBV6-5, with unresolved D. CDR3 size: 15 residues. Trimming took 6 bases from V and 2 from J, leaving 16 bases between them. Germline V CDR1 and CDR2: MNHEY, SVGAGI.

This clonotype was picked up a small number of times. CDR3 residues: CASSYGTGVNNEQFF. CDR3 nucleotides: TGTGCCAGCAGTTATGGTACGGGGGTCAACAATGAGCAGTTCTTC. V gene TRBV6-5 combines with J gene TRBJ2-1; perhaps TRBD2 as D (6 bases). The CDR3 sequence is 15 residues long. Trimming removed 3 bases from V and 5 bases from J, with 14 bases in between. Germline-derived CDR1 and CDR2 are MNHEY and SVGAGI.

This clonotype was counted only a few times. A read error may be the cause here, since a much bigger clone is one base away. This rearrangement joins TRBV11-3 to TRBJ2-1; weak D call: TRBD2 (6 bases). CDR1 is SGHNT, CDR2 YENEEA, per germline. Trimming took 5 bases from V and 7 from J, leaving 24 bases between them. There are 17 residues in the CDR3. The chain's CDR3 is CASSRSRRAAGRNEQFF. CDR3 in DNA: TGTGCCAGCAGCCGTAGCAGGAGGGCCGCAGGCAGGAATGAGCAGTTCTTC.